The T cell receptor beta chain under discussion was sequenced for a study of cytomegalovirus exposure and HLA in healthy donors. This PCR relied on a set of 60 Vbeta primers and 13 Jbeta primers. The protocol was immunoSEQ multiplex PCR, while the TCRdb copy is restricted to in-frame clones and leaves out a portion. The repertoire holds roughly 93,000 clones, with about 74% as singletons. The V gene lost 2 bases and the J gene lost 2 bases, with 13 bases spanning the gap. The CDR3 is 16 amino acids. Germline V CDR1 and CDR2: SGDLS, YYNGEE. This clone is medium-sized by share. Other nucleotide sequences in the sample specify the same CDR3.

The genes are TRBV9 and TRBJ2-2, with a tentative D call TRBD2 (7 bases). The TCR originated in a male donor in good health and CMV-seronegative. The specimen sequenced was PBMCs. The CDR3: CASSVGGGGNTGELFF. CDR3 nucleotide sequence: TGTGCCAGCAGCGTTGGGGGGGGCGGTAACACCGGGGAGCTGTTTTTT.